The entry below describes one TCR beta chain. Its antigen is currently unknown. This sample is drawn from a study of T-cell reconstitution after alpha-beta-depleted transplantation in children. The study's findings and limits: After transplant, at about two months, alpha-beta T cells were reportedly derived from several hundred expanded graft clones.

Unique molecular identifiers were incorporated when the TCRbeta library was constructed. MiXCR was run by TCRdb on the PCR reads, yielding one entry per CDR3 protein. The sample shows 250,000 to 400,000 distinct CDR3 sequences, roughly 21% of them seen only once. The V gene end was trimmed by 1 base and the J gene end by 4 bases; junction bases not matched to a gene: 6. From germline, CDR1 is MGHRA and CDR2 YSYEKL. CDR3 length: 16 amino acids. The sequence derives from a male patient aged 5 to 17 who had a stem cell transplant for acute lymphoblastic leukemia, so the T cells may come from the graft donor. The chain is built from TRBV4-1 and TRBJ2-7; 11 nucleotides agree with TRBD1. Sample: PBMCs, mostly from graft donor cells, taken 180 days after TCRalphabeta/CD19-depleted stem cell transplant. In DNA form, the CDR3 reads TGCGCCAGCAGCCAAGGGCCTGGACAGGGGGCTTACGAGCAGTACTTC. Its translation: CASSQGPGQGAYEQYF.